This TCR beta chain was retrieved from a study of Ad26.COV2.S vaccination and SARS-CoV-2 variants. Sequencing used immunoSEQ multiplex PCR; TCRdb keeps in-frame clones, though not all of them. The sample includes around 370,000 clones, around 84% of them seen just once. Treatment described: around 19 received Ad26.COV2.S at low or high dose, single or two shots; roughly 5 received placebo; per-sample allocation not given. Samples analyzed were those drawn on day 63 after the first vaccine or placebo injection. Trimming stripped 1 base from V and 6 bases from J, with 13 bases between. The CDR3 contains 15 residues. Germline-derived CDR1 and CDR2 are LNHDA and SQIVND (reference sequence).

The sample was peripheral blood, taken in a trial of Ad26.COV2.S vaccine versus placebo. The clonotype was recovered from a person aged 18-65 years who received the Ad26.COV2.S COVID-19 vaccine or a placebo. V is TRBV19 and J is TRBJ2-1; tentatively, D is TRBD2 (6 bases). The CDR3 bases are TGTGCCAGTAGTATAGTTCCGGGAGAGGTCAATGAGCAGTTCTTC. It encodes CASSIVPGEVNEQFF. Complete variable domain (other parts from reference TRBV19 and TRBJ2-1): DGGITQSPKYLFRKEGQNVTLSCEQNLNHDAMYWYRQDPGQGLRLIYYSQIVNDFQKGDIAEGYSVSREKKESFPLTVTSAQKNPTAFYLCASSIVPGEVNEQFFGPGTRLTVL.